The 18 T cell receptor beta chains presented below share a single source sample, sequenced in a study of cytomegalovirus exposure and HLA in healthy donors. PCR employed 60 Vbeta and 13 Jbeta primers. Data came from immunoSEQ multiplex PCR; TCRdb stores just in-frame clones and leaves some out. The data hold some 130,000 clones, with around 77% observed a single time. The specimen sequenced was PBMCs. The source of these receptors is a man aged 25 to 45 in good health.

V gene TRBV4-1 combines with J gene TRBJ2-2; TRBD2 might be the D (7 bases). Per germline, CDR1 MGHRA and CDR2 YSYEKL. Trimming removed 1 base at V and 0 bases at J, with 21 bases between. The CDR3 consists of 20 residues. CDR3 amino acids: CASSQGRLRGLLPNTGELFF. CDR3 DNA sequence: TGCGCCAGCAGCCAAGGTAGACTGCGGGGGCTGTTACCGAACACCGGGGAGCTGTTTTTT.

The chain recombines TRBV7-9 with TRBJ1-2; TRBD1 agrees at 9 bases. V was clipped by 6 bases and J by 8 bases; unmatched bases: 7. Germline CDR1 reads SEHNR; CDR2 reads FQNEAQ (reference sequence). The length of the CDR3 is 13 residues. The CDR3 nucleotides are TGTGCCAGCAGATCGGAGACAGGGGGAGGCTACACCTTC. Its protein is CASRSETGGGYTF.

The chain joins TRBV5-1 to TRBJ1-1; no definite D call. The CDR3 loop spans 14 amino acids. Germline CDR1 SGHRS, CDR2 YFSETQ. V was clipped by 0 bases and J by 5 bases, with 11 bases between them. CDR3 residues: CASSLEDPGTEAFF. For the CDR3, the DNA is TGCGCCAGCAGCTTGGAGGACCCGGGGACTGAAGCTTTCTTT.

This clone was recorded a few times. The chain has TRBV18 and TRBJ1-4; tentative D call: TRBD1 (6 bases). The CDR3 contains 15 residues. Germline assignment: CDR1 KGHSH and CDR2 LQKENI. V lost 1 base to trimming and J lost 5 bases, with 11 bases between them. The CDR3 is CASSPREGGNEKLFF. In nucleotides, the CDR3 is TGTGCCAGCTCACCACGGGAAGGGGGAAATGAAAAACTGTTTTTT.

The chain has TRBV9 and TRBJ2-2; no reliable D call. Germline loops: CDR1 SGDLS, CDR2 YYNGEE. Trimming cost V 0 bases and J 3 bases, with 6 bases left between them. CDR3 length: 14 amino acids. The CDR3 reads CASSVGTDTGELFF. The DNA for the CDR3 is TGTGCCAGCAGCGTAGGCACAGACACCGGGGAGCTGTTTTTT.

This clone is classed as medium-sized. The rearrangement joins TRBV18 to TRBJ2-2; 7 positions match TRBD2. The CDR3 consists of 16 residues. J lost 2 bases, V lost 2 bases, and 5 bases had no gene match. Germline V gene sequence: CDR1 KGHSH, CDR2 LQKENI. CDR3 residues: CASSPTGLDNTGELFF. The DNA of the CDR3 is TGTGCCAGCTCACCAACCGGACTAGATAACACCGGGGAGCTGTTTTTT.

The J gene is TRBJ2-2, the V gene TRBV4-1; 11 bases agree with TRBD1. The CDR3 contains 17 residues. The J segment lost 6 bases and the V segment lost 4 bases, leaving 10 bases of the junction unmatched. Germline CDR1 and CDR2: MGHRA and YSYEKL. The CDR3 sequence: CASSLRADRGLPGELFF. CDR3 DNA: TGCGCCAGCAGCCTCCGCGCGGACAGGGGGCTTCCCGGGGAGCTGTTTTTT.

The chain has TRBV18 and TRBJ1-1; D possibly corresponds to TRBD1 (5 bases). The CDR3 has 15 amino acids. Trimming cost V 3 bases and J 0 bases, with 11 bases left between them. Germline CDR1 reads KGHSH; CDR2 reads LQKENI. The CDR3 DNA sequence: TGTGCCAGCTCACCGGGGCAGAGGATGAACACTGAAGCTTTCTTT. This sequence encodes CASSPGQRMNTEAFF.

The CDR3 DNA is TGTGCCAGCAGCTTTGATAGCGGGAGGTCAGAGACCCAGTACTTC. Its translation: CASSFDSGRSETQYF. V gene TRBV5-5 combines with J gene TRBJ2-5, with 10 bases aligning to TRBD2. The CDR3 has 15 amino acids. Germline V lookup: CDR1 SGHKS, CDR2 YYEKEE (reference sequence). V gave up 2 bases and J gave up 4 bases; unmatched junction bases: 5.

Only a few counts were recorded for this clone. The chain couples TRBV6-1 to TRBJ1-5; TRBD1 is a possible D gene (6 bases). The CDR3 contains 17 residues. Germline loops: CDR1 MNHNS, CDR2 SASEGT. V gave up 0 bases and J gave up 2 bases, with 14 bases separating them. The CDR3 here is CASSEAMGAYGNQPQHF. The CDR3 DNA is TGTGCCAGCAGTGAAGCGATGGGGGCGTATGGCAATCAGCCCCAGCATTTT.

As DNA, the CDR3 is TGCGCCAGCAGGCCGGGGGGAAGTGAAAAACTGTTTTTT. Amino acids: CASRPGGSEKLFF. The chain recombines TRBV10-2 with TRBJ1-4; TRBD1 might be the D (5 bases). The length of the CDR3 is 13 residues. The V and J ends lost 6 bases and 7 bases respectively, with 12 bases between them. Germline CDR1 WSHSY, CDR2 SAAADI.

V and J are TRBV4-1 and TRBJ2-3; D is perhaps TRBD2 (5 bases). Trimming shortened V by 7 bases and J by 0 bases, and 17 bases separated the two germline ends. CDR3 length equals 16 residues. Germline CDR1 MGHRA, CDR2 YSYEKL. CDR3 in amino acids: CASTRTGRTSTDTQYF. The CDR3 DNA is TGCGCCAGCACGCGGACGGGGAGAACTAGCACAGATACGCAGTATTTT.

The chain uses TRBV11-3 and TRBJ1-5; perhaps TRBD1 as D (5 bases). The CDR3 consists of 15 residues. The V gene's germline CDR1 is SGHNT and CDR2 YENEEA. V was pared by 5 bases and J by 5 bases, with 16 bases between. Here the CDR3 reads CASSHIWGGHQPQHF. The CDR3 region has the DNA TGTGCCAGCAGCCACATCTGGGGCGGACATCAGCCCCAGCATTTT. The entire variable domain, with the rest obtained from reference TRBV11-3 and TRBJ1-5, is as follows: EAGVVQSPRYKIIEKKQPVAFWCNPISGHNTLYWYLQNLGQGPELLIRYENEEAVDDSQLPKDRFSAERLKGVDSTLKIQPAELGDSAVYLCASSHIWGGHQPQHFGDGTRLSIL.

This clone was seen only once. The V call is TRBV7-9, the J call TRBJ2-7, with D maybe TRBD2 (5 bases). Trimming left V 2 bases short and J 0 bases short, with 8 bases between. CDR1 and CDR2 from the germline V gene are SEHNR and FQNEAQ (reference sequence). This CDR3 has 14 amino acids. CDR3 in DNA: TGTGCCAGCAGCTTATTAGGGAGCTCCTACGAGCAGTACTTC. Encoded protein: CASSLLGSSYEQYF.

The rearrangement uses TRBV30 and TRBJ2-3; 7 nucleotides line up with TRBD2. Germline CDR1 and CDR2: GTSNPN and SVGIG (reference sequence). V trimming: 3 bases; J trimming: 2 bases; junction bases outside the gene matches: 5. CDR3 size: 14 residues. CDR3 sequence (DNA): TGTGCCTGGAGCGGGGGAGGGTACACAGATACGCAGTATTTT. Amino acid sequence: CAWSGGGYTDTQYF.

The chain combines TRBV6-5 with TRBJ1-5, with D possibly being TRBD1 (5 bases). This CDR3 contains 14 residues. Germline lookup yields CDR1 MNHEY and CDR2 SVGAGI. V was cut by 8 bases and J by 7 bases, with 18 bases left in between. DNA of the CDR3: TGTGCCAGCTCGGCCAGGGCAGGACGGCAGCCCCAGCATTTT. Encoded protein: CASSARAGRQPQHF.

The rearrangement joins TRBV29-1 to TRBJ2-3; 12 nucleotides match TRBD2. This CDR3 has 17 residues. V shed 7 bases and J 4 bases; nucleotides not matched to a gene: 15. CDR1 is SQVTM, CDR2 ANQGSEA, per germline. The DNA for the CDR3 is TGCAGCGCCAGGACTAGCGGGGACCCTTTTTTCCCAGATACGCAGTATTTT. Encoded protein: CSARTSGDPFFPDTQYF.

This chain joins TRBV6-5 and TRBJ1-4; 7 bases map to TRBD1. Germline V gene lookup returns CDR1 MNHEY and CDR2 SVGAGI. CDR3 size: 14 residues. Trimming cost V 5 bases and J 9 bases; bases outside gene matches: 9. The CDR3 DNA reads as TGTGCCAGCAGTCGGACAGGCCGGGGACAAAAACTGTTTTTT. It encodes CASSRTGRGQKLFF.